The rows below give T cell receptor beta chains drawn from one sample of a study of T-cell reconstitution after alpha-beta-depleted transplantation in children. TCRdb re-called the PCR reads through MiXCR, storing one row per CDR3 protein. Among around 60,000 distinct CDR3 sequences listed, 40% to 55% were seen once. The material was PBMCs, mostly from graft donor cells, obtained 360 days after TCRalphabeta/CD19-depleted stem cell transplant. The receptors come from a male patient aged 10 to 17 who had a stem cell transplant for acute lymphoblastic leukemia, so the T cells may come from the graft donor. Each CDR3 is given with its conserved first and last residue. A D gene is named only where the DNA matches it firmly. Not every row has a clone size; where given, it reads once, few, many or a size class.

D gene: -; V gene: TRBV6-5; CDR3 length: 12; J gene: TRBJ2-1; clone size: few; CDR3 DNA: TGTGCCAGCAGTTACAAGGGGGATGAGCAGTTCTTC; CDR3 protein: CASSYKGDEQFF
D gene: -; V gene: TRBV9; CDR3 length: 13; J gene: TRBJ2-7; clone size: -; CDR3 DNA: TGTGCCAGCCCGGGTCATGCTCCCTACGAGCAGTACTTC; CDR3 protein: CASPGHAPYEQYF
D gene: -; V gene: TRBV2; CDR3 length: 18; J gene: TRBJ2-2; clone size: few; CDR3 DNA: TGTGCCAGCAGTGAAGGGCGAGGAAGTTATGCGAACACCGGGGAGCTGTTTTTT; CDR3 protein: CASSEGRGSYANTGELFF
D gene: -; V gene: TRBV28; CDR3 length: 15; J gene: TRBJ2-3; clone size: -; CDR3 DNA: TGTGCCAGCAGTTCCCGTTTGGGTAGCGCAGATACGCAGTATTTT; CDR3 protein: CASSSRLGSADTQYF
D gene: TRBD1; V gene: TRBV20-1; CDR3 length: 14; J gene: TRBJ1-5; clone size: -; CDR3 DNA: TGCAGTGCTAGTCCCACAGGGGGAAATCAGCCCCAGCATTTT; CDR3 protein: CSASPTGGNQPQHF
D gene: -; V gene: TRBV6-2/TRBV6-3; CDR3 length: 13; J gene: TRBJ1-1; clone size: -; CDR3 DNA: TGTGCCAGCAGTTACATAGGACTCTCTGAAGCTTTCTTT; CDR3 protein: CASSYIGLSEAFF
D gene: -; V gene: TRBV7-3; CDR3 length: 11; J gene: TRBJ2-7; clone size: -; CDR3 DNA: TGTGCCAGCAGCACAGGGTCCGAGCAGTACTTC; CDR3 protein: CASSTGSEQYF
D gene: TRBD1; V gene: TRBV27; CDR3 length: 14; J gene: TRBJ2-7; clone size: -; CDR3 DNA: TGTGCCAGCACCCCCGGGACAGGGACTGGCGAGCAGTACTTC; CDR3 protein: CASTPGTGTGEQYF
D gene: -; V gene: TRBV15; CDR3 length: 13; J gene: TRBJ2-3; clone size: -; CDR3 DNA: TGTGCCACCAGCGAAACTAGCACAGATACGCAGTATTTT; CDR3 protein: CATSETSTDTQYF
D gene: TRBD2; V gene: TRBV5-1; CDR3 length: 20; J gene: TRBJ2-1; clone size: -; CDR3 DNA: TGCGCCAGCAGCTCCCCACGGGAGGCTAGCGGGAGCCCAATGGACAATGAGCAGTTCTTC; CDR3 protein: CASSSPREASGSPMDNEQFF
D gene: TRBD1; V gene: TRBV5-1; CDR3 length: 14; J gene: TRBJ2-3; clone size: few; CDR3 DNA: TGCGCCAGCAGTAACCGACAGGGCCCAGATACGCAGTATTTT; CDR3 protein: CASSNRQGPDTQYF
D gene: TRBD1; V gene: TRBV20-1; CDR3 length: 14; J gene: TRBJ2-5; clone size: -; CDR3 DNA: TGCAGTGTTTGGAACGGACAGGGGAGAGAGACCCAGTACTTC; CDR3 protein: CSVWNGQGRETQYF
D gene: TRBD2; V gene: TRBV2; CDR3 length: 16; J gene: TRBJ2-7; clone size: -; CDR3 DNA: TGTGCCAGCATAATAGCGGGACGATCCGTCTGGTACGAGCAGTACTTC; CDR3 protein: CASIIAGRSVWYEQYF
D gene: TRBD1; V gene: TRBV28; CDR3 length: 15; J gene: TRBJ1-1; clone size: -; CDR3 DNA: TGTGCCAGCAGTTTAACGGGACAGGGAAGAACTGAAGCTTTCTTT; CDR3 protein: CASSLTGQGRTEAFF
D gene: -; V gene: TRBV7-8; CDR3 length: 16; J gene: TRBJ2-2; clone size: once; CDR3 DNA: TGTGCCAGCAGCTCCAGACAGGCGTCGAGGACCGGGGAGCTGTTTTTT; CDR3 protein: CASSSRQASRTGELFF
D gene: -; V gene: TRBV2; CDR3 length: 10; J gene: TRBJ1-1; clone size: -; CDR3 DNA: TGTGCCAGCCAGAATTCAGAAGCTTTCTTT; CDR3 protein: CASQNSEAFF
D gene: -; V gene: TRBV3-1; CDR3 length: 15; J gene: TRBJ2-7; clone size: few; CDR3 DNA: TGTGCCAGCAGCCAGTGGCGGGGCGTCTCCTACGAGCAGTACTTC; CDR3 protein: CASSQWRGVSYEQYF
D gene: -; V gene: TRBV3-1; CDR3 length: 16; J gene: TRBJ1-4; clone size: -; CDR3 DNA: TGTGCCAGCAGCCCGGGACCGGGAGCAACTAATGAAAAACTGTTTTTT; CDR3 protein: CASSPGPGATNEKLFF
D gene: -; V gene: TRBV12-3/TRBV12-4; CDR3 length: 13; J gene: TRBJ1-3; clone size: -; CDR3 DNA: TGTGCCAGCACCACAACTTCGGGAAACACCATATATTTT; CDR3 protein: CASTTTSGNTIYF
D gene: -; V gene: TRBV9; CDR3 length: 12; J gene: TRBJ2-5; clone size: -; CDR3 DNA: TGTGCCAGCAGCGTAGAGGAAGAGACCCAGTACTTC; CDR3 protein: CASSVEEETQYF
D gene: -; V gene: TRBV11-2; CDR3 length: 14; J gene: TRBJ2-4; clone size: few; CDR3 DNA: TGTGCCAGCAGCTTAGATCGTAGCCCGAACATTCAGTACTTC; CDR3 protein: CASSLDRSPNIQYF
D gene: TRBD2; V gene: TRBV20-1; CDR3 length: 13; J gene: TRBJ2-3; clone size: -; CDR3 DNA: TGCAGTGCTAGACCAGCGGGAGCGAATACGCAGTATTTT; CDR3 protein: CSARPAGANTQYF
D gene: TRBD1; V gene: TRBV28; CDR3 length: 13; J gene: TRBJ1-2; clone size: -; CDR3 DNA: TGTGCCAGCAGTCTGACAGGGCGTTCAGGCTACACCTTC; CDR3 protein: CASSLTGRSGYTF
D gene: TRBD2; V gene: TRBV28; CDR3 length: 14; J gene: TRBJ2-7; clone size: few; CDR3 DNA: TGTGCCAGTCGTATTGGCGGGGGTGCCGCGGAGCAGTACTTC; CDR3 protein: CASRIGGGAAEQYF
D gene: TRBD1; V gene: TRBV20-1; CDR3 length: 14; J gene: TRBJ1-2; clone size: few; CDR3 DNA: TGCAGTGCTAGGAACAGGGGCGGGAGCTATGGCTACACCTTC; CDR3 protein: CSARNRGGSYGYTF
D gene: -; V gene: TRBV11-2; CDR3 length: 11; J gene: TRBJ1-1; clone size: few; CDR3 DNA: TGTGCCAGCAGCCCGAACACTGAAGCTTTCTTT; CDR3 protein: CASSPNTEAFF
D gene: -; V gene: TRBV7-9; CDR3 length: 12; J gene: TRBJ1-1; clone size: -; CDR3 DNA: TGTGCCAGCAGCTTCGTGGGGCTTGAAGCTTTCTTT; CDR3 protein: CASSFVGLEAFF
D gene: -; V gene: TRBV4-1; CDR3 length: 14; J gene: TRBJ2-7; clone size: -; CDR3 DNA: TGCGCCAGCAGCCAAGAAGGCGCAGCCAACGAGCAGTACTTC; CDR3 protein: CASSQEGAANEQYF
D gene: TRBD2; V gene: TRBV20-1; CDR3 length: 15; J gene: TRBJ2-7; clone size: -; CDR3 DNA: TGCAGTGCTAGAGATCGACTAGCGGCCTCTTACGAGCAGTACTTC; CDR3 protein: CSARDRLAASYEQYF
D gene: -; V gene: TRBV7-9; CDR3 length: 14; J gene: TRBJ1-4; clone size: few; CDR3 DNA: TGTGCCAGCAGTCCCGGGGGCCGGAATGAAAAACTGTTTTTT; CDR3 protein: CASSPGGRNEKLFF
D gene: -; V gene: TRBV29-1; CDR3 length: 13; J gene: TRBJ1-5; clone size: -; CDR3 DNA: TGCAGCGTAGGAGGGTATAGCAATCAGCCCCAGCATTTT; CDR3 protein: CSVGGYSNQPQHF
D gene: -; V gene: TRBV7-2; CDR3 length: 14; J gene: TRBJ2-7; clone size: few; CDR3 DNA: TGTGCCAGCAGCCCTCTGGCGGGGAGCTACGAGCAGTACTTC; CDR3 protein: CASSPLAGSYEQYF
D gene: TRBD1; V gene: TRBV5-1; CDR3 length: 13; J gene: TRBJ2-7; clone size: few; CDR3 DNA: TGCGCCAGCAGCAAGGACAGGGGCTACGAGCAGTACTTC; CDR3 protein: CASSKDRGYEQYF
D gene: -; V gene: TRBV29-1; CDR3 length: 15; J gene: TRBJ2-7; clone size: -; CDR3 DNA: TGCAGCGTTGAAGATCTGTCCCGCCCAGGCTACGAGCAGTACTTC; CDR3 protein: CSVEDLSRPGYEQYF
D gene: -; V gene: TRBV12-3/TRBV12-4; CDR3 length: 13; J gene: TRBJ2-3; clone size: once; CDR3 DNA: TGTGCCAGCAGCAATACTGTTGCAGATACGCAGTATTTT; CDR3 protein: CASSNTVADTQYF
D gene: TRBD1; V gene: TRBV5-1; CDR3 length: 13; J gene: TRBJ1-1; clone size: -; CDR3 DNA: TGCGCCAGCAGCTTGGTTGGGACAGATGAAGCTTTCTTT; CDR3 protein: CASSLVGTDEAFF
D gene: -; V gene: TRBV29-1; CDR3 length: 13; J gene: TRBJ2-1; clone size: -; CDR3 DNA: TGCAGCGTTGCCCGGGCCAACTACAATGAGCAGTTCTTC; CDR3 protein: CSVARANYNEQFF
D gene: -; V gene: TRBV18; CDR3 length: 12; J gene: TRBJ2-1; clone size: few; CDR3 DNA: TGTGCCAGCTCACCATTTACGAATGAGCAGTTCTTC; CDR3 protein: CASSPFTNEQFF
D gene: -; V gene: TRBV29-1; CDR3 length: 11; J gene: TRBJ2-1; clone size: -; CDR3 DNA: TGCAGCGTTGAAAGGGGGTATGAGCAGTTCTTC; CDR3 protein: CSVERGYEQFF
D gene: TRBD2; V gene: TRBV29-1; CDR3 length: 14; J gene: TRBJ2-2; clone size: -; CDR3 DNA: TGCAGCGTTCCGAGCGGGGGTAACACCGGGGAGCTGTTTTTT; CDR3 protein: CSVPSGGNTGELFF
D gene: -; V gene: TRBV12-3/TRBV12-4; CDR3 length: 12; J gene: TRBJ2-1; clone size: few; CDR3 DNA: TGTGCCAGCAGCCCCCCCAATAGCCATCCGTTCTTC; CDR3 protein: CASSPPNSHPFF
D gene: TRBD2; V gene: TRBV6-2/TRBV6-3; CDR3 length: 14; J gene: TRBJ2-7; clone size: few; CDR3 DNA: TGTGCCAGCGCTTTTCTCGCGGGGGCCTACGAGCAGTACTTC; CDR3 protein: CASAFLAGAYEQYF